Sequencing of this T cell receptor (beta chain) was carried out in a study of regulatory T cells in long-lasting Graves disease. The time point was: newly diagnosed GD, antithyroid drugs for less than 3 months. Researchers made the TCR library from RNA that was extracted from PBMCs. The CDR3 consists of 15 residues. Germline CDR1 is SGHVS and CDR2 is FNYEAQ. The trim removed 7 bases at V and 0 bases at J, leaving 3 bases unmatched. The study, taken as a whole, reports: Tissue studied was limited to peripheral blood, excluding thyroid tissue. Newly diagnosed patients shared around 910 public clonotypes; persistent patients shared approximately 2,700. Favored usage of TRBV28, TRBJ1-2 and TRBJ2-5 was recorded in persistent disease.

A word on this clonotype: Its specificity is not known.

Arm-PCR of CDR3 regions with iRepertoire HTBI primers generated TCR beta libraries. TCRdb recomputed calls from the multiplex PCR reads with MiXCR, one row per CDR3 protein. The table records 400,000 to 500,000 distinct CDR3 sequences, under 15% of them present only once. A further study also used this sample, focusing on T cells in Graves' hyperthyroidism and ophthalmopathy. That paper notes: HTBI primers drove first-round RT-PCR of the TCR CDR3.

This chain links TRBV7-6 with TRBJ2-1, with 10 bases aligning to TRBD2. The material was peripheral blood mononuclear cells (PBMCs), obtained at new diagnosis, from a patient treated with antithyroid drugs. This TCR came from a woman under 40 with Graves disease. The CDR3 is CASTASGSSYNEQFF. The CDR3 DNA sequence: TGTGCCAGCACGGCTAGCGGGAGCTCCTACAATGAGCAGTTCTTC.